One and the same sample provided the 27 T cell receptor beta chains below, sequenced in a study of regulatory T cells in long-lasting Graves disease. Regarding time point: persistent/refractory GD, antithyroid drugs over 5 years with positive TRAb. PBMC-extracted RNA yielded the TCR library. According to the study, TCR beta libraries were built with iRepertoire HTBI primers and CDR3-region Arm-PCR. Using its own MiXCR run on the multiplex PCR reads, TCRdb lists one record per CDR3 protein. The sample lists about 470,000 distinct CDR3 sequences, 20% to 25% seen once, with about 7% in the top ten. This specimen was peripheral blood mononuclear cells (PBMCs), taken when the disease was refractory, from a patient treated with antithyroid drugs. These receptor sequences come from a female donor with Graves disease.

The chain couples TRBV20-1 to TRBJ2-7; 8 nucleotides align to TRBD2. This CDR3 is built from 15 residues. Germline lookup yields CDR1 DFQATT and CDR2 SNEGSKA (reference sequence). With V trimmed by 0 bases and J by 3 bases, 7 bases remained unmatched. CDR3 region: CSARDGGAGGYEQYF. DNA for the CDR3: TGCAGTGCTAGAGATGGGGGGGCGGGAGGCTACGAGCAGTACTTC.

This clonotype showed up just a few times. The rearrangement links TRBV2 to TRBJ2-3; D might be TRBD2 (5 bases). Germline values: CDR1 SNHLY, CDR2 FYNNEI. This CDR3 is built from 14 residues. The ends were cut back, 6 bases at V and 0 bases at J, with 10 bases in the middle. This CDR3 reads CASRKDSSTDTQYF. CDR3 DNA sequence: TGTGCCAGCAGAAAGGACTCTAGCACAGATACGCAGTATTTT.

Many counts were recorded for this clonotype. This chain connects TRBV6-8 to TRBJ1-4; D possibly corresponds to TRBD1 (5 bases). CDR1 is MNHGY and CDR2 is SAAAGT in the germline V gene. Trimming removed 10 bases from V and 8 bases from J, with 20 bases in between. This CDR3 spans 14 amino acids. The CDR3 DNA reads as TGTGCCAACTATGGCGGGGGAAAGGACGAAAAACTGTTTTTT. Translating gives CANYGGGKDEKLFF.

This clonotype was detected ten times or more. The J gene is TRBJ1-5, the V gene TRBV12-3 or TRBV12-4; tentative D call: TRBD1 (6 bases). The V end lost 6 bases, the J end lost 3 bases, and 18 bases lay between the germline ends. The CDR3 contains 16 residues. CDR3 DNA sequence: TGTGCCAGCAGACATGGAGGGGGTTTTTACAATCAGCCCCAGCATTTT. Translated, it gives CASRHGGGFYNQPQHF.

This chain joins TRBV5-1 and TRBJ2-3; D gene uncertain. This CDR3 comprises 15 residues. Between the trimmed V and J ends, which lost 2 bases and 2 bases, there was a span of 12 bases. Germline lookup yields CDR1 SGHRS and CDR2 YFSETQ. CDR3 bases: TGCGCCAGCAGCTTCGGAGTACCTTCCACAGATACGCAGTATTTT. Its translation is CASSFGVPSTDTQYF.

As regards this clonotype: Only one base separates this from a far larger clonotype, so it likely reflects a read error. In this CDR3 the conserved last residue, phenylalanine or tryptophan, is missing, so a read error is likely. The rearrangement uses TRBV7-9 and TRBJ1-5; tentatively, D is TRBD1 (6 bases). With 3 bases removed from V and 2 bases from J, the gap between germline ends came to 8 bases. CDR3 length: 14 amino acids. Germline V gives CDR1 SEHNR, CDR2 FQNEAQ (reference sequence). In DNA form, the CDR3 reads TGTGCCAGCAGCTTGGGGGCTGGCAATCAGCCCCAGCATCTT. Translation gives CASSLGAGNQPQHL.

This clonotype was recorded at least ten times. The V and J genes are TRBV6-2 or TRBV6-3 and TRBJ2-7; 10 nucleotides align to TRBD2. The CDR3 contains 16 residues. Germline V gene lookup returns CDR1 MNHEY and CDR2 SVGEGT. Trimming took 4 bases from V and 2 from J; bases not matched to a gene: 8. The CDR3: CASSSPRTSGTYEQYF. CDR3 nucleotide sequence: TGTGCCAGCAGTTCCCCAAGGACTAGCGGAACCTACGAGCAGTACTTC.

This clonotype came up many times. V usage is TRBV28 and J usage is TRBJ1-2, with D possibly matching TRBD1 (6 bases). This CDR3 region has 14 residues. V was shortened by 5 bases and J by 7 bases, with 17 bases between the two germline ends. CDR1 is MDHEN, CDR2 SYDVKM, per germline. The CDR3 protein is CASSRTALATGYTF. CDR3 DNA sequence: TGTGCCAGCAGTCGGACAGCGCTGGCGACTGGCTACACCTTC.

This clonotype was counted ten times or more. CDR3 protein: CASSVNGGNSPLHF. For the CDR3, the DNA is TGTGCCAGCAGTGTAAATGGGGGTAATTCACCCCTCCACTTT. The V gene is TRBV6-1, the J gene TRBJ1-6; maybe TRBD1 (5 bases). The CDR3 has 14 residues. CDR1 MNHNS and CDR2 SASEGT come from the germline V gene. V lost 4 bases to trimming and J lost 6 bases, with 10 bases between them.

This clonotype came up many times. V gene TRBV12-3 or TRBV12-4 combines with J gene TRBJ1-4; D may be TRBD1 (5 bases). The CDR3 is 14 residues long. The V and J ends lost 6 bases and 8 bases respectively, with 16 bases between them. CDR3 amino acids: CASSDTFWDEKLFF. CDR3 DNA: TGTGCCAGCAGCGACACCTTCTGGGACGAAAAACTGTTTTTT.

This clonotype has a count of ten or more. The chain recombines TRBV7-8 with TRBJ1-5; D perhaps matches TRBD1 (5 bases). CDR3 length: 16 residues. Trimming cost V 2 bases and J 7 bases, with 18 bases left between them. Germline assignment: CDR1 SGHVS and CDR2 FQNEAQ. The CDR3, as DNA: TGTGCCAGCAGCTTATCTGGGACTGGATGGGAGCAGCCCCAGCATTTT. Its protein product is CASSLSGTGWEQPQHF.

In its sample, this clonotype was seen a few times. The chain employs TRBV27 and TRBJ2-7, with D unclear. The CDR3 spans 13 residues. V was clipped by 3 bases and J by 2 bases, with 8 bases between them. In germline, CDR1 is MNHEY, CDR2 SMNVEV (reference sequence). Here the CDR3 DNA reads TGTGCCAGCAGTTTGAAGGAAGCCTACGAGCAGTACTTC. It yields the protein CASSLKEAYEQYF.

This clonotype was seen ten or more times. The chain uses TRBV20-1 and TRBJ1-6; TRBD1 matches at 8 bases. Unmatched junction bases numbered 5, after V lost 3 bases and J lost 7 bases. The CDR3 extends over 14 amino acids. From germline, CDR1 is DFQATT and CDR2 SNEGSKA (reference sequence). CDR3 amino acids: CSAREDRANSPLHF. DNA for the CDR3: TGCAGTGCTAGGGAGGACAGGGCAAATTCACCCCTCCACTTT.

V usage is TRBV7-2 and J usage is TRBJ2-1; 9 positions agree with TRBD2. Germline loops: CDR1 SGHTA, CDR2 FQGNSA. J was trimmed by 4 bases and V by 5 bases; bases with no gene match: 6. The CDR3 totals 15 residues. CDR3 DNA sequence: TGTGCCAGCAGCCCTAGCGGGGCCTCATACAATGAGCAGTTCTTC. Protein: CASSPSGASYNEQFF.

This chain links TRBV20-1 with TRBJ2-5; 12 nucleotides align to TRBD2. Germline lookup yields CDR1 DFQATT and CDR2 SNEGSKA (reference sequence). Losses at the gene ends were 3 bases for V and 1 base for J; bases not matched to a gene: 6. CDR3 length equals 16 residues. The CDR3 coding sequence is TGCAGTGCTAGGGTCCTAGCGGGAGGGCCCCAAGAGACCCAGTACTTC. This translates into CSARVLAGGPQETQYF.

A remark on this clonotype: With a much larger clone just one base away, this may be a read error. The genes are TRBV12-3 or TRBV12-4 and TRBJ1-1, with unresolved D. The CDR3 runs to 12 residues. This chain's CDR3 is CASSLTDTEASF. CDR3 coding DNA: TGTGCCAGCAGTTTAACAGACACTGAAGCTTCCTTT.

This clonotype was detected ten times or more. The genes are TRBV28 and TRBJ2-7; 9 bases map to TRBD2. The CDR3 has 16 amino acids. J lost 4 bases, V lost 1 base, and 8 bases had no gene match. CDR1 is MDHEN, CDR2 SYDVKM, per germline. CDR3 bases: TGTGCCAGCAGTTTATCCCTGACTAGCGGTTTATACGAGCAGTACTTC. Encoded protein: CASSLSLTSGLYEQYF.

This clonotype is a singleton in its sample. A read error may explain this, as a much larger clone is one base away. The chain is built from TRBV6-1 and TRBJ2-5; a possible D gene is TRBD1 (5 bases). The CDR3 has 13 amino acids. Germline V lookup: CDR1 MNHNS, CDR2 SASEGT. The CDR3 DNA sequence: TGTGGCACCAGGGATTGGTACCAAGAGACCCAGTACTTC. Encoded protein: CGTRDWYQETQYF.

This clonotype showed up just a few times. V usage is TRBV10-2 and J usage is TRBJ2-1; 15 bases map to TRBD2. V lost 6 bases and J lost 0; bases outside the gene matches: 3. This CDR3 region has 17 residues. Germline lookup yields CDR1 WSHSY and CDR2 SAAADI. CDR3 coding DNA: TGCGCCAGCAGCGGACTAGCGGGAGGGAGCTCCTACAATGAGCAGTTCTTC. It translates to CASSGLAGGSSYNEQFF.

The CDR3 loop reads CASSSARGNSPLHF. CDR3 DNA: TGTGCCAGCAGCTCGGCCAGGGGTAATTCACCCCTCCACTTT. The rearrangement uses TRBV6-1 and TRBJ1-6; weak D call: TRBD1 (6 bases). The V gene's germline CDR1 is MNHNS and CDR2 SASEGT. The V and J ends lost 6 bases and 6 bases respectively, with 12 bases between them. CDR3 length: 14 residues.

As to this clonotype: This clone may be a read error of a much larger clone one base away. V usage is TRBV6-1 and J usage is TRBJ1-5; no firm D call. The V gene's germline CDR1 is MNHNS and CDR2 SASEGT. V lost 7 bases to trimming and J lost 6 bases, with 16 bases between them. The CDR3 runs to 14 residues. The CDR3 loop reads CASTPFSLFQPQHF. CDR3 DNA: TGTGCCAGCACCCCTTTTTCTCTTTTTCAGCCCCAGCATTTT.

The sample holds a few counts of this clonotype. The chain employs TRBV9 and TRBJ1-1; no firm D call. V lost 0 bases and J lost 3, with 6 bases in between. The germline CDR1 and CDR2 sequences are SGDLS and YYNGEE. CDR3 length: 13 amino acids. The CDR3 bases are TGTGCCAGCAGCGTAGGGCTCTACACTGAAGCTTTCTTT. This sequence encodes CASSVGLYTEAFF.

There are many counts of this clonotype. The rearrangement links TRBV28 to TRBJ2-7, with 8 bases aligning to TRBD2. The CDR3 consists of 15 residues. The germline V gene encodes CDR1 MDHEN and CDR2 SYDVKM. J was trimmed by 0 bases and V by 6 bases; bases with no gene match: 7. The CDR3 sequence: CASRDSGGRSYEQYF. The CDR3, as DNA: TGTGCCAGCAGGGACAGCGGGGGCCGCTCCTACGAGCAGTACTTC.

CDR3 amino acids: CASSASSGAPYEQYF. The CDR3 coding sequence is TGTGCCAGTAGCGCCTCCTCGGGGGCGCCCTACGAGCAGTACTTC. The chain links TRBV19 to TRBJ2-7; the D gene could be TRBD1 or TRBD2 (6 bases each). This CDR3 spans 15 amino acids. CDR1 is LNHDA, CDR2 SQIVND, per germline (reference sequence). The V gene lost 6 bases and the J gene lost 2 bases, with 17 bases spanning the gap.

This clonotype has ten or more counts. The V gene is TRBV12-3 or TRBV12-4, the J gene TRBJ1-5, with D perhaps matching TRBD1 (6 bases). The CDR3 spans 15 residues. Trimming took off 3 bases at V and 6 bases at J, with 15 bases between the two ends. DNA of the CDR3: TGTGCCAGCAGTTTTAGCAACAGGGTGAGTCAGCCCCAGCATTTT. This encodes CASSFSNRVSQPQHF.

The chain combines TRBV19 with TRBJ1-2; tentative D call: TRBD1 (5 bases). V was shortened by 3 bases and J by 3 bases, with 11 bases between the two germline ends. This CDR3 has 14 residues. Germline CDR1 and CDR2: LNHDA and SQIVND (reference sequence). The CDR3 sequence is CASSIGDRYYGYTF. CDR3 nucleotides: TGTGCCAGTAGTATTGGGGACCGATACTATGGCTACACCTTC.

This clonotype showed up just a few times. The J gene is TRBJ2-7, the V gene TRBV9, with TRBD1 identical over 7 bases. CDR1 is SGDLS, CDR2 YYNGEE, per germline. The V and J ends lost 0 bases and 1 base, in that order; junction bases with no gene match: 4. The CDR3 totals 15 residues. This CDR3 is CASSVGQGISYEQYF. CDR3 sequence (DNA): TGTGCCAGCAGCGTAGGACAGGGAATATCCTACGAGCAGTACTTC.